These 10 T cell receptor beta chains were sequenced from one sample in a study of graft-versus-host responses after intestinal transplantation. Sequencing used immunoSEQ multiplex PCR; TCRdb keeps in-frame clones, though not all of them. The sample has under 45,000 clones; just under 90% are singletons. The sample was PBMCs, taken 267 days after transplant. The source is a human patient who received an intestinal transplant, so some T cells may come from the graft donor.

The chain combines TRBV6-1 with TRBJ1-2; D unclear. The germline gives CDR1 MNHNS, CDR2 SASEGT. Trimming took off 11 bases at V and 5 bases at J, with 15 bases between the two ends. The CDR3 is made up of 12 amino acids. Here the CDR3 reads CACFWRSYGYTF. The CDR3 bases are TGTGCCTGCTTCTGGAGGTCATATGGCTACACCTTC.

V usage is TRBV7-6 and J usage is TRBJ2-5; 8 bases map to TRBD1. V lost 5 bases and J lost 1; bases outside the gene matches: 3. The CDR3 has 14 amino acids. CDR1 SGHVS and CDR2 FNYEAQ come from the germline V gene. The CDR3 region has the DNA TGTGCCAGCAGCCCCGACAGGGGCCAAGAGACCCAGTACTTC. Amino acids: CASSPDRGQETQYF.

CDR3 sequence: CASSRARVSYEQYF. The CDR3 DNA is TGTGCCAGCAGCCGGGCCAGGGTTTCCTACGAGCAGTACTTC. J is TRBJ2-7 and V is TRBV6-5; TRBD1 might be the D (5 bases). From germline, CDR1 is MNHEY and CDR2 SVGAGI. Trimming pared 6 bases from V and 1 base from J, leaving 13 bases between. This CDR3 spans 14 amino acids.

The V call is TRBV5-8, the J call TRBJ2-5, with 16 nucleotides matching TRBD2. Trimming removed 4 bases from V and 4 bases from J; junction bases left unmatched: 7. Germline V gene lookup returns CDR1 SGHTS and CDR2 YDEGEE. This CDR3 is built from 17 residues. Written as DNA, the CDR3 is TGTGCCAGCAGCGTGGGACTAGCGGGGGGGCCCGGAGAGACCCAGTACTTC. It yields the protein CASSVGLAGGPGETQYF.

V gene TRBV18 combines with J gene TRBJ2-5; D gene ambiguous. Between the trimmed V and J ends, which lost 2 bases and 4 bases, there was a span of 8 bases. The CDR3 loop spans 13 amino acids. CDR1 is KGHSH and CDR2 is LQKENI in the germline V gene. CDR3 region: CASSPRLGETQYF. CDR3 DNA: TGTGCCAGCTCACCAAGGCTAGGAGAGACCCAGTACTTC.

The chain has TRBV25-1 and TRBJ2-6; the match to TRBD1 covers 9 bases. V trimming: 3 bases; J trimming: 1 base; junction bases outside the gene matches: 4. The CDR3 runs to 17 residues. Germline V gene data show CDR1 as MGHDK and CDR2 as SYGVNS. CDR3 sequence reads: CASSEGQGKSGANVLTF. In nucleotides, the CDR3 is TGTGCCAGCAGTGAGGGACAGGGAAAGTCTGGGGCCAACGTCCTGACTTTC.

The chain employs TRBV4-1 and TRBJ1-2; 9 nucleotides match TRBD1. The V gene end was trimmed by 1 base and the J gene end by 3 bases; junction bases not matched to a gene: 6. Germline CDR1 MGHRA, CDR2 YSYEKL. This CDR3 is 16 amino acids long. CDR3 residues: CASSQATGGPHYGYTF. In DNA form, the CDR3 reads TGCGCCAGCAGCCAAGCAACAGGGGGCCCTCACTATGGCTACACCTTC.

V and J are TRBV4-1 and TRBJ2-3, with D unresolved. Trimming left V 3 bases short and J 2 bases short, with 6 bases between. The CDR3 totals 13 residues. The germline V gene has CDR1 MGHRA and CDR2 YSYEKL. CDR3: CASSQIFTDTQYF. In DNA form, the CDR3 reads TGCGCCAGCAGCCAGATTTTCACAGATACGCAGTATTTT.

The chain joins TRBV4-2 to TRBJ1-1, with TRBD1 identical over 7 bases. V lost 0 bases to trimming and J lost 4 bases; unmatched junction nucleotides: 11. This CDR3 contains 17 residues. CDR1 and CDR2 (germline): LGHNA, YNFKEQ. The CDR3 region is CASSQEGTGEKGTEAFF. The CDR3 DNA follows: TGTGCCAGCAGCCAAGAGGGAACAGGGGAAAAGGGCACTGAAGCTTTCTTT.

The V and J genes are TRBV30 and TRBJ2-5; D is unresolved. Germline CDR1 and CDR2: GTSNPN and SVGIG (reference sequence). The CDR3 runs to 11 residues. Trimming pared 4 bases from V and 6 bases from J, leaving 9 bases between. For the CDR3, the DNA is TGTGCCTGGACCGGCGAACAGACCCAGTACTTC. Protein sequence: CAWTGEQTQYF.